This T cell receptor beta chain was recorded in a study of T cell changes during pregnancy in multiple sclerosis. This clone was counted only a few times. Some clones are missing from TCRdb's copy, which holds only in-frame ones; the method was immunoSEQ multiplex PCR. The table records some 77,000 clones, 89% of them present only once. This CDR3 comprises 15 residues. Germline values: CDR1 SNHLY, CDR2 FYNNEI. V gave up 6 bases and J gave up 6 bases; unmatched junction bases: 11. The chain links TRBV2 to TRBJ2-7, with TRBD1 identical over 10 bases. This TCR was recovered from a female donor with multiple sclerosis, enrolled in a pregnancy study. Sequencing was performed on peripheral blood, taken before pregnancy. The CDR3 coding sequence is TGTGCCAGCAGAAGATCTCCGGGACAGGGGTCCGAGCAGTACTTC. It codes for CASRRSPGQGSEQYF.